The 11 T cell receptor beta chains below come from one sample, sequenced in a study of shared clonotypes between healthy human individuals. Libraries were prepared by immunoSEQ multiplex PCR; TCRdb keeps only in-frame clonotypes and omits some of them. The data contain around 2.1 million clones, about 92% of them singletons. In the naive CD8 group, cells lacked CD45RO and were positively selected for CCR7, so terminally differentiated effector memory CD45RA+ cells were left out. Sequenced: naive CD8+ T cells from PBMCs. The source of these receptors is a man in his late teens or twenties in good health. Some clones in this sample may be carry-over from other donors' samples.

The chain joins TRBV7-9 to TRBJ2-1; no definite D call. The CDR3 covers 12 residues. Trimming left V 5 bases short and J 6 bases short, with 8 bases between. The germline V gene encodes CDR1 SEHNR and CDR2 FQNEAQ (reference sequence). The DNA for the CDR3 is TGTGCCAGCAGCCATCTTTCCAATGAGCAGTTCTTC. Translation: CASSHLSNEQFF. Full variable domain (remainder filled in from reference TRBV7-9 and TRBJ2-1): DTGVSQNPRHKITKRGQNVTFRCDPISEHNRLYWYRQTLGQGPEFLTYFQNEAQLEKSRLLSDRFSAERPKGSFSTLEIQRTEQGDSAMYLCASSHLSNEQFFGPGTRLTVL.

The chain uses TRBV9 and TRBJ2-1; 10 bases map to TRBD2. V dropped 5 bases and J dropped 8; count of bases not matched to a gene: 4. Germline V gives CDR1 SGDLS, CDR2 YYNGEE. The CDR3 is 13 amino acids. The CDR3 region has the DNA TGTGCCAGCAGGAGCGGGACTAGCGATGAGCAGTTCTTC. This encodes CASRSGTSDEQFF. Complete variable domain (other parts from reference TRBV9 and TRBJ2-1): DSGVTQTPKHLITATGQRVTLRCSPRSGDLSVYWYQQSLDQGLQFLIQYYNGEERAKGNILERFSAQQFPDLHSELNLSSLELGDSALYFCASRSGTSDEQFFGPGTRLTVL.

The V call is TRBV21-1, the J call TRBJ2-7; the table gives TRBD2 as D, unverified against the DNA. TRBV21-1 corresponds to a pseudogene. The CDR3 runs to 19 residues. The CDR3 is CASSSSPGQGLAGVYEQYF. CDR3 bases: TGTGCCAGCAGCAGTTCTCCGGGACAGGGACTAGCGGGAGTCTACGAGCAGTACTTC.

This chain links TRBV19 with TRBJ2-2; D is ambiguous. Trimming shortened V by 0 bases and J by 5 bases, and 16 bases separated the two germline ends. Germline CDR1 reads LNHDA; CDR2 reads SQIVND (reference sequence). There are 17 residues in the CDR3. For the CDR3, the DNA is TGTGCCAGTAGTATAGAGCTGGGGATTCTGGGTACCGGGGAGCTGTTTTTT. It specifies CASSIELGILGTGELFF. Full variable domain (rest looked up from reference TRBV19 and TRBJ2-2): DGGITQSPKYLFRKEGQNVTLSCEQNLNHDAMYWYRQDPGQGLRLIYYSQIVNDFQKGDIAEGYSVSREKKESFPLTVTSAQKNPTAFYLCASSIELGILGTGELFFGEGSRLTVL.

The gene calls are TRBV5-1 and TRBJ1-2; D is undetermined. V gave up 1 base and J gave up 3 bases, with 22 bases separating them. Germline V gene lookup returns CDR1 SGHRS and CDR2 YFSETQ. The CDR3 length is 18 residues. CDR3 amino acids: CASSLSSAGRKVDYGYTF. As DNA, the CDR3 is TGCGCCAGCAGCTTGAGCTCCGCCGGCAGGAAGGTGGACTATGGCTACACCTTC.

This chain connects TRBV14 to TRBJ1-2, with a weak D call TRBD1 (5 bases). Trimming stripped 1 base from V and 6 bases from J, with 9 bases between. The CDR3 is 13 amino acids. Germline CDR1 and CDR2: SGHDN and FVKESK. The CDR3 sequence is CASSQVQGHGYTF. In nucleotides, the CDR3 is TGTGCCAGCAGCCAAGTGCAGGGTCATGGCTACACCTTC. Based on the CDR3 plus reference TRBV14 and TRBJ1-2, the full variable domain is EAGVTQFPSHSVIEKGQTVTLRCDPISGHDNLYWYRRVMGKEIKFLLHFVKESKQDESGMPNNRFLAERTGGTYSTLKVQPAELEDSGVYFCASSQVQGHGYTFGSGTRLTVV.

This clone has only a few counts. The V and J genes are TRBV13 and TRBJ1-1; 7 bases are a match to TRBD1. This CDR3 region has 13 residues. Trimming cost V 4 bases and J 8 bases; bases outside gene matches: 7. CDR1 is PRHDT, CDR2 FYEKMQ, per germline (reference sequence). The CDR3 sequence: CASSWGRGPEAFF. CDR3 in DNA: TGTGCCAGCAGCTGGGGGAGGGGGCCCGAAGCTTTCTTT.

J is TRBJ2-7 and V is TRBV11-3; D is ambiguous. The CDR3 runs to 11 residues. The V gene lost 4 bases and the J gene lost 5 bases, with 6 bases spanning the gap. Germline values: CDR1 SGHNT, CDR2 YENEEA. The CDR3 spells CASSSLNEQYF. CDR3 nucleotides: TGTGCCAGCAGCTCGTTGAACGAGCAGTACTTC. Supplemented by reference TRBV11-3 and TRBJ2-7, the full variable domain reads EAGVVQSPRYKIIEKKQPVAFWCNPISGHNTLYWYLQNLGQGPELLIRYENEEAVDDSQLPKDRFSAERLKGVDSTLKIQPAELGDSAVYLCASSSLNEQYFGPGTRLTVT.

This rearrangement joins TRBV15 to TRBJ2-1; D remains unclear. Germline V gene sequence: CDR1 LNHNV, CDR2 YYDKDF (reference sequence). The CDR3 runs to 13 residues. V lost 8 bases and J 3 bases, leaving 11 bases between the germline ends. The DNA for the CDR3 is TGTGCCACCCGGACCCGCGTCTACAATGAGCAGTTCTTC. It is translated as CATRTRVYNEQFF.

As for this clone: The same CDR3 also results from other DNA sequences found in this sample. In DNA form, the CDR3 reads TGTGCCATCAGTGAGGGGTCCTCCTACGAGCAGTACTTC. Amino acid sequence: CAISEGSSYEQYF. The chain carries TRBV10-3 and TRBJ2-7; D unresolved. Germline V gene lookup returns CDR1 ENHRY and CDR2 SYGVKD. This CDR3 is 13 amino acids long. The ends were cut back, 2 bases at V and 0 bases at J, with 5 bases in the middle.

This clone was counted a single time. An end of the junction differs from the germline gene, which may be a read error. V and J are TRBV29-1 and TRBJ1-2, with D perhaps matching TRBD1 (5 bases). The CDR3 spans 13 residues. The germline V gene has CDR1 SQVTM and CDR2 ANQGSEA. The CDR3 loop reads CSVEGRQGYDYTF. CDR3 nucleotide sequence: TGCAGCGTTGAAGGTCGGCAGGGCTATGACTACACCTTC. Supplemented by reference TRBV29-1 and TRBJ1-2, the full variable domain reads SAVISQKPSRDICQRGTSLTIQCQVDSQVTMMFWYRQQPGQSLTLIATANQGSEATYESGFVIDKFPISRPNLTFSTLTVSNMSPEDSSIYLCSVEGRQGYDYTFGSGTRLTVV.